Given below is one TCR beta chain in context. What it binds is unknown. The data originate from a study of cytomegalovirus exposure and HLA in healthy donors. General observations from the study: Reported results showed that the classifier diagnosed cytomegalovirus status with high specificity and sensitivity. The study listed approximately 160 cytomegalovirus-associated TCR beta chains. TCR sequences were mostly rare, though some public TCRs occurred in many donors.

Researchers ran the PCR with 60 Vbeta and 13 Jbeta primers. In the source study's methods: Later reanalysis found 80 million or so unique TCR beta chains, roughly 10 million of them shared. Data came from immunoSEQ multiplex PCR; TCRdb stores just in-frame clones and leaves some out. The V and J calls and clone size are taken from that table; D and trimming were inferred from the DNA. The table shows about 140,000 clones, with 73% occurring only once. The receptor's source is a woman in her 40s in good health and CMV-seronegative. Source material: PBMCs.

DNA of the CDR3: TGCGCCAGCGGCCGTAGCGGGGAGCTCCAAGAGACCCAGTACTTC. As protein: CASGRSGELQETQYF. The rearrangement uses TRBV5-1 and TRBJ2-5; 8 bases are a match to TRBD2. The trim removed 7 bases at V and 1 base at J, leaving 9 bases unmatched. This CDR3 contains 15 residues. Germline CDR1 is SGHRS and CDR2 is YFSETQ.